This TCR beta chain was profiled in a study of T cell responses to AZD1222 COVID-19 vaccine. Background on the study: Second-dose intervals near 4 or 12 weeks were combined.

With 3 bases clipped from V and 5 bases from J, the junction kept 5 bases outside the gene matches. Looked up from germline, CDR1 is LNHDA and CDR2 is SQIVND (reference sequence). The CDR3 totals 14 residues. TCRdb's table, derived via immunoSEQ multiplex PCR, lists solely in-frame clones and lacks some. The top ten hold approximately 5.5% of the sample, which has nearly 90,000 clones, over 75% seen once. Points on this clone: Its specificity is not known.

General study findings and limits: Donors skewed white British and female; clonal diversity was possibly underestimated. It was only after the peak T cell response that any repertoires were sampled. An increase in Spike-specific TCR breadth and depth was observed after two AZD1222 doses.

V gene TRBV19 combines with J gene TRBJ2-5; 8 nucleotides agree with TRBD1. This TCR came from an adult in good health. Sequencing was performed on peripheral blood, taken on day 0 of AZD1222 vaccination. The CDR3: CASSIRTGSETQYF. The CDR3 nucleotides read TGTGCCAGTAGTATTCGGACAGGGTCGGAGACCCAGTACTTC.